This record looks at one T cell receptor (beta chain) sequence and its context. Its antigen remains unidentified. No quality values exist for individual bases; no much larger clone is one base distant. Enrolling through a virtual design, the prospective study's participants ranged in age from roughly 18 to 95 years and lived across roughly 24 United States geographic areas. In the prospective study, participants were assigned to cohorts based on the clinical history participants reported in a screening survey and a study questionnaire. In the prospective study, whole blood, serum and a nasopharyngeal or oropharyngeal swab were collected from each participant by mobile phlebotomists. Participants in the prospective study had the option to provide additional blood draws and questionnaires over a 2-month period. Before DNA extraction, blood samples from the prospective study were shipped at room temperature or frozen.

The data originate from a study of blood T cell repertoires in COVID-19 (dated by TCRdb to 2019 to 2021). Looking at the study overall: Samples covering the acute and convalescent phases of COVID-19 were provided by collaborators in the United States, Italy and Spain. The material from the prospective study consisted of cDNA or gDNA derived from T cells, B-cell-depleted T cells, or PBMCs. The dataset comprised deeply sampled blood TCRbeta repertoires from subjects exposed to, actively infected with, or recovered from COVID-19. The repertoires were made available in a free public database intended to serve as a resource for research on the immune response to SARS-CoV-2. HLA class I and class II types, where available, came from metadata supplied by the sample provider rather than from assay-based typing. Nearly every sample came with metadata listing a de-identified subject ID, COVID-19 status, age in years and sex. The samples were drawn from the first 160 participants of the ongoing ImmuneRACE study and from 950 to 1,500 subjects provided by 6 global collaborators. General study outcomes and caveats: The quantity of clinical and demographic metadata differed by source and by participant and was supplied without curation.

Looking up the germline V gene (reference sequence) yields CDR1 GTSNPN and CDR2 SVGIG. Trimming leaves V shorter by 0 bases and J shorter by 5 bases, with the junction holding 9 bases beyond the gene matches. Taken from cysteine to phenylalanine, the CDR3 has 15 residues. The kept DNA is CDR3 alone, 45 bases in frame from the first base. The immunoSEQ Assay, a bias-controlled multiplex PCR, was used to amplify TCRbeta CDR3 regions from genomic DNA. The paper's data handling went like this. Within the assay, amplification of reference gene primers was used to estimate how many nucleated cells each sample contained. Sequence reads were collapsed and filtered to measure the absolute abundance of every unique TCRbeta CDR3 rearrangement. Productive Simpson clonality was computed per sample as the square root of Simpson's diversity index over productive rearrangements. In TCRdb, the immuneACCESS table is reduced to in-frame sequences with V and J assigned. These tables do not hold every clone; where another copy was compared, an unresolved V gene accounts for under half, and the others remain unexplained. Clone size and the V and J calls come from that table; the DNA yielded D and trimming. The sample data list a few hundred thousand clones, and about 80% of these were observed just once. The ten biggest clones cover 1.3% of the sample.

Rearrangement joined TRBV30 to TRBJ2-5, with 7 bases in between that match TRBD1. The sequence came from a woman between 40 and 50 years old with acute COVID-19. The sample comprised PBMCs or T cells enriched from blood (not recorded which). The CDR3 reads as follows: CAWSVLQTGYETQYF. The nucleotide sequence reads as follows: TGTGCCTGGAGTGTACTTCAGACAGGGTATGAGACCCAGTACTTC. The CDR3, completed at both ends by the reference TRBV30 and TRBJ2-5 genes, gives the full variable domain SQTIHQWPATLVQPVGSPLSLECTVEGTSNPNLYWYRQAAGRGLQLLFYSVGIGQISSEVPQNLSASRPQDRQFILSSKKLLLSDSGFYLCAWSVLQTGYETQYFGPGTRLLVL.